The 32 T cell receptor beta chains below all came from one sample that was sequenced in a study of blood T cell repertoires in COVID-19. Here immunoSEQ multiplex PCR was the method, and the copy in TCRdb shows in-frame clones only, minus some. This sample has about 120,000 clones, with nearly 90% found just once. Sequences were obtained from peripheral blood. All receptors derive from a woman aged 55 to 70 with COVID-19, enrolled during active disease.

This chain links TRBV25-1 with TRBJ2-3, with 7 bases matching TRBD1. J was trimmed by 6 bases and V by 4 bases; bases with no gene match: 10. Looked up from germline, CDR1 is MGHDK and CDR2 is SYGVNS. The CDR3 covers 15 residues. In DNA, the CDR3 is TGTGCCAGCAGTGGAAACAACAGGGGCTGGGATACGCAGTATTTT. It yields the protein CASSGNNRGWDTQYF.

V is TRBV5-1 and J is TRBJ1-5, with 8 nucleotides matching TRBD1. Germline V lookup: CDR1 SGHRS, CDR2 YFSETQ. Trimming at V came to 4 bases and at J to 4 bases, leaving 4 bases not matched to a gene. The CDR3 has 14 residues. The CDR3 region is CASSVGTGNQPQHF. The CDR3 bases are TGCGCCAGCAGCGTAGGGACAGGTAATCAGCCCCAGCATTTT.

This clone was counted a single time. V usage is TRBV19 and J usage is TRBJ1-2; 8 bases agree with TRBD1. J lost 7 bases, V lost 6 bases, and 10 bases had no gene match. The germline gives CDR1 LNHDA, CDR2 SQIVND (reference sequence). The CDR3 consists of 14 residues. For the CDR3, the DNA is TGTGCCAGTAGACTGATTCAGGGGGCGAGTGGCTACACCTTC. Its protein is CASRLIQGASGYTF.

The V gene is TRBV5-1, the J gene TRBJ2-1; 9 nucleotides match TRBD2. Germline trimming cut 3 bases from V and 7 bases from J; bases unmatched to any gene: 5. There are 14 residues in the CDR3. Germline CDR1 is SGHRS and CDR2 is YFSETQ. CDR3 protein: CASSSSSGGNEQFF. CDR3 DNA: TGCGCCAGCAGCTCATCAAGCGGGGGGAATGAGCAGTTCTTC.

The gene calls are TRBV5-5 and TRBJ1-1, with TRBD1 matching 7 bases. Trimming removed 4 bases from V and 6 bases from J; junction bases left unmatched: 12. Germline lookup yields CDR1 SGHKS and CDR2 YYEKEE (reference sequence). This CDR3 comprises 15 residues. CDR3 bases: TGTGCCAGCAGCCTGGAACAGGGGATGAGTGCTGAAGCTTTCTTT. It encodes CASSLEQGMSAEAFF.

The chain combines TRBV19 with TRBJ1-4; no definite D call. Trimming cost V 2 bases and J 12 bases, with 13 bases left between them. From germline, CDR1 is LNHDA and CDR2 SQIVND (reference sequence). There are 13 residues in the CDR3. For the CDR3, the DNA is TGTGCCAGTAGTATAAGAGCCGAAACCGAACTGTTTTTT. This encodes CASSIRAETELFF. Full variable domain (outside the CDR3, taken from reference TRBV19 and TRBJ1-4): DGGITQSPKYLFRKEGQNVTLSCEQNLNHDAMYWYRQDPGQGLRLIYYSQIVNDFQKGDIAEGYSVSREKKESFPLTVTSAQKNPTAFYLCASSIRAETELFFGSGTQLSVL.

The chain recombines TRBV18 with TRBJ1-5; D might be TRBD1 (6 bases). The CDR3 is made up of 14 amino acids. Germline V gene lookup returns CDR1 KGHSH and CDR2 LQKENI. Deletions cut 3 bases from V and 6 bases from J, with 12 bases between. The CDR3 DNA reads as TGTGCCAGCTCACCTTCAGGGGAGGGTCAGCCCCAGCATTTT. Translation: CASSPSGEGQPQHF.

This clone was seen just once. The V call is TRBV25-1, the J call TRBJ2-7, with a possible D match to TRBD2 (6 bases). Germline V lookup: CDR1 MGHDK, CDR2 SYGVNS. The germline V and J ends were trimmed by 2 bases and 6 bases, with 11 bases remaining between them. The CDR3 spans 13 residues. The CDR3 DNA follows: TGTGCCAGCAGTGAAGGGGGGATACGCGAGCAGTACTTC. Amino acids: CASSEGGIREQYF.

In this sample, this clone turned up a few times. This chain links TRBV6-2 or TRBV6-3 with TRBJ1-5; D not resolved. From germline, CDR1 is MNHEY and CDR2 SVGEGT. The V end lost 3 bases, the J end lost 2 bases, and 20 bases lay between the germline ends. CDR3 length: 18 residues. CDR3 in DNA: TGTGCCAGCAGTTATCACCTGACTTCGTCCTCTGGCAATCAGCCCCAGCATTTT. Amino acids: CASSYHLTSSSGNQPQHF.

The genes are TRBV7-3 and TRBJ1-1, with D unclear. CDR1 SGHTA and CDR2 FQGTGA come from the germline V gene. Between the trimmed V and J ends, which lost 1 base and 4 bases, there was a span of 16 bases. The CDR3 is made up of 16 amino acids. Here the CDR3 DNA reads TGTGCCAGCAGCTTAAATGGGCCAGCTGTAGGCACTGAAGCTTTCTTT. Protein sequence: CASSLNGPAVGTEAFF.

V is TRBV5-1 and J is TRBJ2-2, with D perhaps TRBD1 (6 bases). This CDR3 comprises 14 residues. Germline V gene sequence: CDR1 SGHRS, CDR2 YFSETQ. V gave up 4 bases and J gave up 1 base, with 8 bases separating them. The CDR3 loop reads CASSPGQNTGELFF. In DNA, the CDR3 is TGCGCCAGCAGCCCGGGACAGAACACCGGGGAGCTGTTTTTT.

The gene calls are TRBV6-6 and TRBJ1-2, with TRBD1 matching over 7 bases. The ends lost 7 bases at V and 2 bases at J; junction bases unmatched: 10. CDR3 length equals 15 residues. The germline V gene has CDR1 MNHNY and CDR2 SVGAGI (reference sequence). In DNA form, the CDR3 reads TGTGCCAGCACCCATGGGTTGGGACAGAACTATGGCTACACCTTC. Translating it yields CASTHGLGQNYGYTF.

The chain uses TRBV11-2 and TRBJ1-3; a possible D gene is TRBD1 (6 bases). V was pared by 3 bases and J by 6 bases, with 15 bases between. CDR1 is SGHAT, CDR2 FQNNGV, per germline. The CDR3 contains 15 residues. Here the CDR3 DNA reads TGTGCCAGCAGCTTCCCCCAGGGGATACTAAACACCATATATTTT. It specifies CASSFPQGILNTIYF.

The chain recombines TRBV5-1 with TRBJ2-7; D is perhaps TRBD2 (6 bases). The CDR3 covers 16 residues. Germline values: CDR1 SGHRS, CDR2 YFSETQ. Trimming removed 0 bases at V and 1 base at J, with 14 bases between. As DNA, the CDR3 is TGCGCCAGCAGCTTGGCCTCTAGCGCAAGATCCTACGAGCAGTACTTC. The encoded protein is CASSLASSARSYEQYF.

The chain joins TRBV19 to TRBJ2-2; 9 bases fit TRBD1. Trimming removed 3 bases from V and 5 bases from J; junction bases left unmatched: 4. The CDR3 runs to 15 residues. In germline, CDR1 is LNHDA, CDR2 SQIVND (reference sequence). CDR3 loop: CASSMDRGETGELFF. The CDR3 DNA reads as TGTGCCAGTAGTATGGACAGGGGAGAAACCGGGGAGCTGTTTTTT. The variable domain in full, with the rest retrieved from reference TRBV19 and TRBJ2-2, is DGGITQSPKYLFRKEGQNVTLSCEQNLNHDAMYWYRQDPGQGLRLIYYSQIVNDFQKGDIAEGYSVSREKKESFPLTVTSAQKNPTAFYLCASSMDRGETGELFFGEGSRLTVL.

The V gene is TRBV9, the J gene TRBJ1-4; D is possibly TRBD1 (6 bases). Germline V gene sequence: CDR1 SGDLS, CDR2 YYNGEE. This CDR3 is built from 17 residues. The V gene lost 2 bases and the J gene lost 3 bases, with 17 bases spanning the gap. The CDR3 nucleotides are TGTGCCAGCAGCGTCGGACAGTACGTAGCTCCTAATGAAAAACTGTTTTTT. Its translation: CASSVGQYVAPNEKLFF.

V is TRBV5-1 and J is TRBJ2-3; TRBD1 agrees at 7 bases. CDR3 length: 16 residues. Germline V gene data show CDR1 as SGHRS and CDR2 as YFSETQ. The V gene end was trimmed by 7 bases and the J gene end by 1 base; junction bases not matched to a gene: 12. CDR3 amino acids: CASEDLTGSGTDTQYF. CDR3 bases: TGCGCCAGCGAAGACTTGACAGGGAGCGGCACAGATACGCAGTATTTT.

This clone was counted once. The rearrangement links TRBV6-2 or TRBV6-3 to TRBJ2-7; 7 bases are a match to TRBD1. Germline CDR1 and CDR2: MNHEY and SVGEGT. The length of the CDR3 is 16 residues. Trimming at V came to 2 bases and at J to 3 bases, leaving 10 bases not matched to a gene. The chain's CDR3 is CASSYPLTGVGYEQYF. The CDR3 DNA sequence: TGTGCCAGCAGTTACCCGTTAACAGGGGTAGGCTACGAGCAGTACTTC.

CDR3 in amino acids: CSASLGQGKGSNQPQHF. The CDR3 DNA sequence: TGCAGTGCTAGTCTCGGACAGGGAAAGGGGAGCAATCAGCCCCAGCATTTT. The genes are TRBV20-1 and TRBJ1-5; 8 bases line up with TRBD1. CDR3 length: 17 amino acids. The V gene's germline CDR1 is DFQATT and CDR2 SNEGSKA (reference sequence). V shed 3 bases, J shed 1 base, and the junction held 11 bases outside the gene matches.

The chain uses TRBV4-3 and TRBJ1-3; D is ambiguous. Germline V CDR1 and CDR2: LGHNA, YSLEER. V was cut by 0 bases and J by 5 bases, with 8 bases left in between. The CDR3 loop spans 14 amino acids. This CDR3 reads CASSQDVRRNTIYF. DNA for the CDR3: TGCGCCAGCAGCCAAGATGTCAGGAGAAACACCATATATTTT.

The chain uses TRBV4-3 and TRBJ1-1; 8 nucleotides align to TRBD1. This CDR3 comprises 15 residues. The V and J ends lost 3 bases and 4 bases, in that order; junction bases with no gene match: 7. Germline V gives CDR1 LGHNA, CDR2 YSLEER. The DNA for the CDR3 is TGCGCCAGCAGCCAGCTGTTCGGGACAGGCACTGAAGCTTTCTTT. The encoded protein is CASSQLFGTGTEAFF.

This clone was detected a few times. The V call is TRBV5-1, the J call TRBJ1-2, with 8 bases matching TRBD1. From germline, CDR1 is SGHRS and CDR2 YFSETQ. This CDR3 spans 14 amino acids. The trim removed 2 bases at V and 6 bases at J, leaving 6 bases unmatched. The CDR3 spells CASSFLTGGHGYTF. CDR3 DNA sequence: TGCGCCAGCAGCTTTTTAACAGGGGGGCATGGCTACACCTTC.

This chain links TRBV18 with TRBJ2-1; 9 bases are a match to TRBD2. CDR3 length equals 14 residues. V lost 6 bases and J lost 8; bases outside the gene matches: 8. Germline CDR1 and CDR2: KGHSH and LQKENI. This CDR3 reads CASSYSGGSHEQFF. In DNA form, the CDR3 reads TGTGCCAGCTCGTATAGCGGGGGTTCGCATGAGCAGTTCTTC. Using reference TRBV18 and TRBJ2-1 for the parts outside the CDR3, the full variable domain is NAGVMQNPRHLVRRRGQEARLRCSPMKGHSHVYWYRQLPEEGLKFMVYLQKENIIDESGMPKERFSAEFPKEGPSILRIQQVVRGDSAAYFCASSYSGGSHEQFFGPGTRLTVL.

This sequence joins TRBV7-9 and TRBJ2-1; D is possibly TRBD1 (6 bases). In germline, CDR1 is SEHNR, CDR2 FQNEAQ (reference sequence). Trimming shortened V by 3 bases and J by 4 bases, and 10 bases separated the two germline ends. The CDR3 spans 14 residues. The chain's CDR3 is CASSFTTGYNEQFF. CDR3 sequence (DNA): TGTGCCAGCAGCTTCACAACAGGGTACAATGAGCAGTTCTTC.

CDR3 in DNA: TGTGCCAGCAGCATAGGTCGGCTAGCGGGGTCCTCAAACATTCAGTACTTC. Its translation is CASSIGRLAGSSNIQYF. This chain links TRBV9 with TRBJ2-4; 9 bases align to TRBD2. CDR1 and CDR2 from the germline V gene are SGDLS and YYNGEE. This CDR3 region has 17 residues. The V segment lost 4 bases and the J segment 6 bases; nucleotides outside the gene matches: 14.

This chain uses TRBV5-4 with TRBJ2-3; 7 bases map to TRBD1. Germline CDR1 SGHNT, CDR2 YYREEE (reference sequence). V shed 5 bases and J 2 bases; nucleotides not matched to a gene: 2. There are 13 residues in the CDR3. The CDR3 is CASSDRATDTQYF. In DNA form, the CDR3 reads TGTGCCAGCAGTGACAGGGCCACAGATACGCAGTATTTT.

This CDR3 reads CASSRTLATNEKLFF. CDR3 in DNA: TGTGCCAGCTCAAGGACACTGGCAACTAATGAAAAACTGTTTTTT. The J gene is TRBJ1-4, the V gene TRBV18, with D possibly TRBD1 on 5 matching bases. The length of the CDR3 is 15 residues. Looked up from germline, CDR1 is KGHSH and CDR2 is LQKENI. With 5 bases removed from V and 0 bases from J, the gap between germline ends came to 10 bases. Full variable domain (missing parts from reference TRBV18 and TRBJ1-4): NAGVMQNPRHLVRRRGQEARLRCSPMKGHSHVYWYRQLPEEGLKFMVYLQKENIIDESGMPKERFSAEFPKEGPSILRIQQVVRGDSAAYFCASSRTLATNEKLFFGSGTQLSVL.

This clone is classed as medium-sized (0.01 to 0.1%). The chain employs TRBV5-1 and TRBJ1-6, with a weak D call TRBD1 (6 bases). The germline V gene has CDR1 SGHRS and CDR2 YFSETQ. This CDR3 spans 16 amino acids. The V and J ends lost 4 bases and 0 bases respectively, with 11 bases between them. The CDR3 reads CASSAGQYSYNSPLHF. The CDR3 DNA reads as TGCGCCAGCAGCGCTGGACAGTACTCCTATAATTCACCCCTCCACTTT.

The V call is TRBV11-2, the J call TRBJ2-7; TRBD1 is a possible D gene (5 bases). Germline V gives CDR1 SGHAT, CDR2 FQNNGV. Trimming shortened V by 1 base and J by 2 bases, and 9 bases separated the two germline ends. The CDR3 covers 14 residues. CDR3 DNA sequence: TGTGCCAGCAGCTTAGCCAGGGCCGCCTACGAGCAGTACTTC. Translating it yields CASSLARAAYEQYF.

This chain links TRBV4-2 with TRBJ2-3; 8 bases are a match to TRBD2. The CDR3 runs 19 residues. The J segment lost 1 base and the V segment lost 4 bases, leaving 16 bases of the junction unmatched. The germline CDR1 and CDR2 sequences are LGHNA and YNFKEQ. The CDR3 coding sequence is TGTGCCAGCAGCCGGGAGGCGGCGGGGGGTACCTCACGCACAGATACGCAGTATTTT. This sequence encodes CASSREAAGGTSRTDTQYF.

DNA for the CDR3: TGCGCCAGCAGCTTGCACAGGGATGGCTACACCTTC. It translates to CASSLHRDGYTF. The V and J genes are TRBV5-1 and TRBJ1-2; D might be TRBD1 (6 bases). The CDR3 runs 12 residues. The germline CDR1 and CDR2 sequences are SGHRS and YFSETQ. V lost 1 base and J 6 bases, leaving 7 bases between the germline ends.

The chain recombines TRBV19 with TRBJ1-4; D unclear. V lost 5 bases and J lost 0, with 10 bases in between. The V gene's germline CDR1 is LNHDA and CDR2 SQIVND (reference sequence). The CDR3 spans 15 residues. The CDR3 nucleotides are TGTGCCAGTAGTCGCCAGGCAGCAACTAATGAAAAACTGTTTTTT. Amino acid sequence: CASSRQAATNEKLFF.